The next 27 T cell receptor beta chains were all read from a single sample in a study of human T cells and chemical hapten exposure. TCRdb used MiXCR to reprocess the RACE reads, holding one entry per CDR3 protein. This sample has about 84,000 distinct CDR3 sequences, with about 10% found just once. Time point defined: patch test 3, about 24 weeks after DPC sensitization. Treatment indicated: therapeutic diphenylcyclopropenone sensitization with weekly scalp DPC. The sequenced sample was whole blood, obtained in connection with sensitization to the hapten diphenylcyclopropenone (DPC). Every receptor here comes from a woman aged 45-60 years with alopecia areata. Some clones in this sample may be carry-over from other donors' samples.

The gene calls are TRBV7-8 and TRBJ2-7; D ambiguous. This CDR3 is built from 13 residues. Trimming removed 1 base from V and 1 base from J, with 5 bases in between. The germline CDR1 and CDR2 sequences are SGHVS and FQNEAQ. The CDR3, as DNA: TGTGCCAGCAGCTTAGAACTTTCCTACGAGCAGTACTTC. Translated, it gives CASSLELSYEQYF.

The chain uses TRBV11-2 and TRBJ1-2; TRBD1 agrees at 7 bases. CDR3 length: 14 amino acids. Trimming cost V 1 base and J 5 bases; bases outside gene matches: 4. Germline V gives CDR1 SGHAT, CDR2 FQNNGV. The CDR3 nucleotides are TGTGCCAGCAGCTTAGGGGACAGTCTATATGGCTACACCTTC. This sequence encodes CASSLGDSLYGYTF. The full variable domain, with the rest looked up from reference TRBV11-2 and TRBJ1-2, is EAGVAQSPRYKIIEKRQSVAFWCNPISGHATLYWYQQILGQGPKLLIQFQNNGVVDDSQLPKDRFSAERLKGVDSTLKIQPAKLEDSAVYLCASSLGDSLYGYTFGSGTRLTVV.

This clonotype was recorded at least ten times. The CDR3 reads CASGRREQYNSPLHF. Here the CDR3 DNA reads TGTGCCAGCGGCCGGAGGGAACAGTATAATTCACCCCTCCACTTT. This chain joins TRBV12-3 or TRBV12-4 and TRBJ1-6; D call uncertain. The CDR3 extends over 15 amino acids. V dropped 8 bases and J dropped 4 bases, with 15 bases sitting between them.

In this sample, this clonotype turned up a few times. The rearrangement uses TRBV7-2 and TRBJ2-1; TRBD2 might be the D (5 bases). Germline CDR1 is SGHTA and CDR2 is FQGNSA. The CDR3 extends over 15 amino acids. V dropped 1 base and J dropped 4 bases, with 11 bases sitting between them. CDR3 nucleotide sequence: TGTGCCAGCAGCTTAGGTAAAAGCGGTTACAATGAGCAGTTCTTC. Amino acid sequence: CASSLGKSGYNEQFF.

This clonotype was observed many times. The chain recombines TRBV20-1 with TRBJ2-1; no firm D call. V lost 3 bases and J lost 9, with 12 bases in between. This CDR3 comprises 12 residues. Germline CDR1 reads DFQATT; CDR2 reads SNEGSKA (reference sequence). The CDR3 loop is CSASRRRTEQFF. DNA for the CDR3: TGCAGTGCTAGCCGCCGAAGAACTGAGCAGTTCTTC.

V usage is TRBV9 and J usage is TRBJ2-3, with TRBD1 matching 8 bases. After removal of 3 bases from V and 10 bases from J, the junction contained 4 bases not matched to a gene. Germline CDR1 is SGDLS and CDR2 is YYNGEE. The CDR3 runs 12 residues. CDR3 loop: CASSADRDPQYF. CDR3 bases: TGTGCCAGCAGCGCGGACAGGGACCCGCAGTATTTT.

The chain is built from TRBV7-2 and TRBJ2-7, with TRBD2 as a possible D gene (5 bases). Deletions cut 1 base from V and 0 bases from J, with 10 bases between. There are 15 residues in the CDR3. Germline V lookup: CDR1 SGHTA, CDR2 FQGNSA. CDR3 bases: TGTGCCAGCAGCTTAGGGACTCTTCCCTCCTACGAGCAGTACTTC. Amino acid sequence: CASSLGTLPSYEQYF.

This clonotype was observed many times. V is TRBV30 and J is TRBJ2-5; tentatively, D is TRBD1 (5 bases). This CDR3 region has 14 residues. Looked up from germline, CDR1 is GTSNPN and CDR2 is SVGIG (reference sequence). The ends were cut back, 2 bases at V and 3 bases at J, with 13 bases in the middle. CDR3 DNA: TGTGCCTGGAGTCAAGGGGTGTCTAAAGAGACCCAGTACTTC. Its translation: CAWSQGVSKETQYF. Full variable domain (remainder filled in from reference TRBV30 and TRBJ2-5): SQTIHQWPATLVQPVGSPLSLECTVEGTSNPNLYWYRQAAGRGLQLLFYSVGIGQISSEVPQNLSASRPQDRQFILSSKKLLLSDSGFYLCAWSQGVSKETQYFGPGTRLLVL.

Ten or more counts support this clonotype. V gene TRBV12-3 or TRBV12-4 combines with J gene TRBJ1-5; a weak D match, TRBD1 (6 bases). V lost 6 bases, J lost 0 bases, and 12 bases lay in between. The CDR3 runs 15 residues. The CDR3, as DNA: TGTGCCAGCAGCCCGGGACAATATAGCAATCAGCCCCAGCATTTT. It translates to CASSPGQYSNQPQHF.

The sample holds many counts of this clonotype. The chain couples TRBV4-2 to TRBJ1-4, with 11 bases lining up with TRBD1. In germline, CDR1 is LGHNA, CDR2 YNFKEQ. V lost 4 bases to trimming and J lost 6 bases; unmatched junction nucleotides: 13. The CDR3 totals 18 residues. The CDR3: CASSLNRGPGQGDEKLFF. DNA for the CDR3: TGTGCCAGCAGCCTCAACCGGGGGCCGGGACAGGGGGATGAAAAACTGTTTTTT.

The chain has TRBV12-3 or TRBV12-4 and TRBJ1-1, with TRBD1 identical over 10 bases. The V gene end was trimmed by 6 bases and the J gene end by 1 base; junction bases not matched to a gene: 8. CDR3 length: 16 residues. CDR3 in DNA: TGTGCCAGCAGAACCCTTGACAGGGGGCAGAACACTGAAGCTTTCTTT. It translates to CASRTLDRGQNTEAFF.

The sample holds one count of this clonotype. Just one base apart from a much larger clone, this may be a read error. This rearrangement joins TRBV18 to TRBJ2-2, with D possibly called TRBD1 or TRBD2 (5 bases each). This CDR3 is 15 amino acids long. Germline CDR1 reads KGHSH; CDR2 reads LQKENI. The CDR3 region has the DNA TGTGCCAGCTCAAAAGGGACCCCGAAAACCGGGGAGCTGTTTTTT. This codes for CASSKGTPKTGELFF.

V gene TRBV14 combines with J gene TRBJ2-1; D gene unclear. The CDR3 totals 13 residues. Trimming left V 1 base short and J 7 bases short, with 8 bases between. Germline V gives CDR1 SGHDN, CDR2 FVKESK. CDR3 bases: TGTGCCAGCAGCCAAGTATTGGGAAATGAGCAGTTCTTC. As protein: CASSQVLGNEQFF.

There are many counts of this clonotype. CDR3 DNA: TGTGCCAGCAGTTACCCCCCCCTCACTAGCGGCAGCACAGATACGCAGTATTTT. Amino acid sequence: CASSYPPLTSGSTDTQYF. The genes are TRBV6-6 and TRBJ2-3; 8 bases align to TRBD2. Unmatched junction bases numbered 10, after V lost 2 bases and J lost 0 bases. CDR1 and CDR2 (germline): MNHNY, SVGAGI (reference sequence). The length of the CDR3 is 18 residues.

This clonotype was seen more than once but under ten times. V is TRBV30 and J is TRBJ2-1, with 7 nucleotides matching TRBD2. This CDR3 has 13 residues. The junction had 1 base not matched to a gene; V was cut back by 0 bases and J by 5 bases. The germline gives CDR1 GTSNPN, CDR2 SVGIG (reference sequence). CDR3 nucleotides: TGTGCCTGGAGTGTTGGGAGGGACAATGAGCAGTTCTTC. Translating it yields CAWSVGRDNEQFF.

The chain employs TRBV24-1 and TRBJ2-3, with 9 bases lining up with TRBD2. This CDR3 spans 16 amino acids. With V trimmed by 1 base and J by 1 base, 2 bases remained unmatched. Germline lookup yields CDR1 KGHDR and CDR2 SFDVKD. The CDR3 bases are TGTGCCACCAGTGATTTAAAGCGGGAGGGCACAGATACGCAGTATTTT. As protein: CATSDLKREGTDTQYF.

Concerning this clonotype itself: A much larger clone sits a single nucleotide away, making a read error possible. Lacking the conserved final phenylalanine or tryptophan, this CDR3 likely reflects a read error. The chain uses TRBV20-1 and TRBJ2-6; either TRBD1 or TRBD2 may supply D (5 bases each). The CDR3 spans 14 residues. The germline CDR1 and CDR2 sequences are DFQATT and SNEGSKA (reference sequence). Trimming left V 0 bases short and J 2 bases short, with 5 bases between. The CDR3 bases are TGCAGTGCTAGAGAGGGGGCTGGGGCCAACGTCCTGACTTCC. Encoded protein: CSAREGAGANVLTS.

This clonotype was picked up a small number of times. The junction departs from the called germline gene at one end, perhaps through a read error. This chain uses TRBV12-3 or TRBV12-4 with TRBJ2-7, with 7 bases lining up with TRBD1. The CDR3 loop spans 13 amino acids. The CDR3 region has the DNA TGTGCCAGCAGTCCGGACAGGAGCTACGGGCAGTACTTC. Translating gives CASSPDRSYGQYF.

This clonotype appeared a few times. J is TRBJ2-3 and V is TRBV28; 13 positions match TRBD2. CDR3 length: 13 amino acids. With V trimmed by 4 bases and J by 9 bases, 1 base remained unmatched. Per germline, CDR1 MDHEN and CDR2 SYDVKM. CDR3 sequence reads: CASSWTSGRTQYF. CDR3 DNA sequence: TGTGCCAGCAGTTGGACTAGCGGGAGAACGCAGTATTTT.

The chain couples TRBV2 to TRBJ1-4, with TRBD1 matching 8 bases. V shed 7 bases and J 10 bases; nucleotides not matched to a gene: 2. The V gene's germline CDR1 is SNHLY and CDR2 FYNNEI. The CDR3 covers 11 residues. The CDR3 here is CASTDRGKLFF. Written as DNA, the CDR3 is TGTGCCAGCACTGACAGGGGAAAACTGTTTTTT.

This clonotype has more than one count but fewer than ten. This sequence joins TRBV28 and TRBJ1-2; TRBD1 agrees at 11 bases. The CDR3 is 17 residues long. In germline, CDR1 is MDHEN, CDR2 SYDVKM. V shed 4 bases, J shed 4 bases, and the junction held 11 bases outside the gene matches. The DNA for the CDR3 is TGTGCCAGCAGTTCCTCGACGGGACAGGGGGTCGGCTATGGCTACACCTTC. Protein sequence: CASSSSTGQGVGYGYTF.

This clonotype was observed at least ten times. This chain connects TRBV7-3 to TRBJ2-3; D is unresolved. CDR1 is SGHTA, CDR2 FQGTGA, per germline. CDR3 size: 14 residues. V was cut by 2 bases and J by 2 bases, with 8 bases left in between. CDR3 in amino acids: CASSLAGYTDTQYF. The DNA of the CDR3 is TGTGCCAGCAGCTTAGCTGGGTACACAGATACGCAGTATTTT.

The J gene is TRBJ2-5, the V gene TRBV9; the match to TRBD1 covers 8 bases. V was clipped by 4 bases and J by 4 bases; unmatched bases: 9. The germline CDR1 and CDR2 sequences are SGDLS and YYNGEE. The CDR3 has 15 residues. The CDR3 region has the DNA TGTGCCAGCAGCACCGGACAGGGAATTGGAGAGACCCAGTACTTC. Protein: CASSTGQGIGETQYF.

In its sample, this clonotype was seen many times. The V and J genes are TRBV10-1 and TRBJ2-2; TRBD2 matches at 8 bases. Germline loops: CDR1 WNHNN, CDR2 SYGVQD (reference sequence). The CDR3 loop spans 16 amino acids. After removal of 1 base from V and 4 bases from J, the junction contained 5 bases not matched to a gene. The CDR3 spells CASSEFAGGSTGELFF. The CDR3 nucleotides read TGCGCCAGCAGTGAGTTTGCGGGAGGCAGCACCGGGGAGCTGTTTTTT.

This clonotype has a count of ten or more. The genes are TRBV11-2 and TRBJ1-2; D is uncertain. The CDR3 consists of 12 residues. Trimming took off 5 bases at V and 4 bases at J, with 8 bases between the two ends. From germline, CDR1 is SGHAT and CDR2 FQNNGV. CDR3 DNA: TGTGCCAGCAGCCCCGGAGGCTATGGCTACACCTTC. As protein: CASSPGGYGYTF.

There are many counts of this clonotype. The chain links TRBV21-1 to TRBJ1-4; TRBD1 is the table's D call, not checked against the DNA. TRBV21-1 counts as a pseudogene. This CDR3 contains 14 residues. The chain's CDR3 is CASSNPRPNEKLFF. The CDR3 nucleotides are TGTGCCAGCAGCAATCCCCGGCCTAATGAAAAACTGTTTTTT.

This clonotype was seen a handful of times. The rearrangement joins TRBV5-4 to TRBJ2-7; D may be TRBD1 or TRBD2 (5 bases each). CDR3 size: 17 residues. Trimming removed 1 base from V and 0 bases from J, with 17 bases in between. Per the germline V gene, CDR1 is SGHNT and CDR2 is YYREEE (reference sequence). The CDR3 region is CASSLPEGRGLSYEQYF. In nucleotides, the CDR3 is TGTGCCAGCAGCTTGCCTGAGGGGAGAGGGCTCTCCTACGAGCAGTACTTC.